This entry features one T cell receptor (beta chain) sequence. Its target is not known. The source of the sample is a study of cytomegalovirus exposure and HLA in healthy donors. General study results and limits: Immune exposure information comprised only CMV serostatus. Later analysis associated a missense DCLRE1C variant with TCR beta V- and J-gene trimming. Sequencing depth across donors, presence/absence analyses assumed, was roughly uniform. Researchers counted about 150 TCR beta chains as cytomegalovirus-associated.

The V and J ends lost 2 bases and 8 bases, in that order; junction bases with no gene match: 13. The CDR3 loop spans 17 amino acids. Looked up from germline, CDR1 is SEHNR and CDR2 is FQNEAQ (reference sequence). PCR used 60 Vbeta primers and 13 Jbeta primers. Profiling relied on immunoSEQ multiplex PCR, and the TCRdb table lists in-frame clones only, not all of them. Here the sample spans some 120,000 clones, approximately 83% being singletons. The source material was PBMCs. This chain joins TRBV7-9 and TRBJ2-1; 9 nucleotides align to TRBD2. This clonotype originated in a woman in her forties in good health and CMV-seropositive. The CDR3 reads CASSLYGRGRVLDEQFF. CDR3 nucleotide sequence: TGTGCCAGCAGCTTATACGGTCGCGGGAGGGTCTTGGATGAGCAGTTCTTC.